One sample yielded the 8 T cell receptor beta chains listed below, sequenced in a study of cytomegalovirus exposure and HLA in healthy donors (dated by TCRdb to 2016 to 2017). Library creation used the immunoSEQ multiplex PCR assay. For the multiplex PCR, a mixture combining 60 forward primers for TCR Vbeta segments and 13 reverse primers for TCR Jbeta segments was used. Entries here come from immuneACCESS through TCRdb and include only in-frame sequences with V and J called. Some clones fail to appear in such tables; in the studies checked, an unresolved V gene covers under half of the shortfall, and the cause of the remainder is unknown. This sample holds fewer than 200,000 clones; about 86% were observed only once. The ten most abundant clones make up 1.5% to 2% of the sample. Sequenced: PBMCs. The receptor source for this set is a man aged 35-49 years in good health and CMV-seropositive.

The rearrangement uses TRBV11-2 and TRBJ2-5; D uncertain. The CDR3 is 15 amino acids. Germline V gives CDR1 SGHAT, CDR2 FQNNGV. V lost 3 bases and J lost 0, with 11 bases in between. The CDR3 loop reads CASSFAHGYQETQYF. The CDR3 DNA sequence: TGTGCCAGCAGCTTCGCCCATGGCTACCAAGAGACCCAGTACTTC. Full variable domain (remainder filled in from reference TRBV11-2 and TRBJ2-5): EAGVAQSPRYKIIEKRQSVAFWCNPISGHATLYWYQQILGQGPKLLIQFQNNGVVDDSQLPKDRFSAERLKGVDSTLKIQPAKLEDSAVYLCASSFAHGYQETQYFGPGTRLLVL.

Written as DNA, the CDR3 is TGTGCCTGGAGGCAGGCTGTTAGCTACACCTTC. The encoded protein is CAWRQAVSYTF. The chain employs TRBV30 and TRBJ1-2; D is uncertain. Trimming took 3 bases from V and 9 from J, leaving 11 bases between them. CDR3 length: 11 amino acids. Per the germline V gene, CDR1 is GTSNPN and CDR2 is SVGIG (reference sequence).

J is TRBJ2-3 and V is TRBV5-1; weak D call: TRBD2 (6 bases). Per germline, CDR1 SGHRS and CDR2 YFSETQ. V lost 0 bases, J lost 4 bases, and 9 bases lay in between. The length of the CDR3 is 14 residues. CDR3 loop: CASSLAGTADTQYF. In DNA form, the CDR3 reads TGCGCCAGCAGCTTGGCTGGGACTGCAGATACGCAGTATTTT.

The V call is TRBV28, the J call TRBJ1-5; 8 nucleotides agree with TRBD1. CDR3 length equals 15 residues. Germline values: CDR1 MDHEN, CDR2 SYDVKM. V lost 5 bases, J lost 7 bases, and 10 bases stayed unmatched. As DNA, the CDR3 is TGTGCCAGCAGTCGATTGGACAGGGTGAACCAGCCCCAGCATTTT. It yields the protein CASSRLDRVNQPQHF.

This clone has only one observation. The chain joins TRBV9 to TRBJ2-7; 9 nucleotides agree with TRBD2. V lost 0 bases and J lost 6; bases outside the gene matches: 7. The CDR3 consists of 15 residues. Germline CDR1 is SGDLS and CDR2 is YYNGEE. The CDR3 loop is CASSVAAGGPFEQYF. In DNA form, the CDR3 reads TGTGCCAGCAGCGTAGCAGCGGGAGGACCCTTCGAGCAGTACTTC.

The rearrangement links TRBV6-1 to TRBJ2-3; a weak D match, TRBD1 (6 bases). V lost 3 bases and J lost 0, with 10 bases in between. The CDR3 has 15 residues. The V gene's germline CDR1 is MNHNS and CDR2 SASEGT. The CDR3 reads CASSDLGHSTDTQYF. In DNA form, the CDR3 reads TGTGCCAGCAGTGATTTGGGACATAGCACAGATACGCAGTATTTT.

This clone was seen a few times. V gene TRBV2 combines with J gene TRBJ1-5; 7 positions agree with TRBD1. The CDR3 spans 15 residues. CDR1 is SNHLY and CDR2 is FYNNEI in the germline V gene. Trimming cost V 4 bases and J 6 bases; bases outside gene matches: 9. The CDR3 region is CASSARTGGRQPQHF. For the CDR3, the DNA is TGTGCCAGCAGTGCCCGGACAGGCGGTCGTCAGCCCCAGCATTTT.

This sequence joins TRBV5-1 and TRBJ1-4, with no clear D. The CDR3 extends over 14 amino acids. Trimming cost V 4 bases and J 0 bases, with 7 bases left between them. CDR1 is SGHRS, CDR2 YFSETQ, per germline. The CDR3 loop reads CASSPGTTNEKLFF. CDR3 in DNA: TGCGCCAGCAGCCCCGGGACAACTAATGAAAAACTGTTTTTT.